This entry is about one T cell receptor beta chain. Germline CDR1 SGHRS, CDR2 YFSETQ. There are 14 residues in the CDR3. V lost 5 bases, J lost 0 bases, and 10 bases lay in between. The data were obtained in a study of blood T cell repertoires in COVID-19. Method: immunoSEQ multiplex PCR; TCRdb's copy keeps in-frame clones and lacks some. The table lists about 140,000 clones, more than 65% of them singletons. The sequenced material came from peripheral blood. The receptor comes from an elderly man with acute or convalescent COVID-19. V gene TRBV5-1 combines with J gene TRBJ2-3, with D perhaps matching TRBD2 (6 bases). CDR3 in DNA: TGCGCCAGCAGGGCGGGGCCCAGCACAGATACGCAGTATTTT. It yields the protein CASRAGPSTDTQYF.